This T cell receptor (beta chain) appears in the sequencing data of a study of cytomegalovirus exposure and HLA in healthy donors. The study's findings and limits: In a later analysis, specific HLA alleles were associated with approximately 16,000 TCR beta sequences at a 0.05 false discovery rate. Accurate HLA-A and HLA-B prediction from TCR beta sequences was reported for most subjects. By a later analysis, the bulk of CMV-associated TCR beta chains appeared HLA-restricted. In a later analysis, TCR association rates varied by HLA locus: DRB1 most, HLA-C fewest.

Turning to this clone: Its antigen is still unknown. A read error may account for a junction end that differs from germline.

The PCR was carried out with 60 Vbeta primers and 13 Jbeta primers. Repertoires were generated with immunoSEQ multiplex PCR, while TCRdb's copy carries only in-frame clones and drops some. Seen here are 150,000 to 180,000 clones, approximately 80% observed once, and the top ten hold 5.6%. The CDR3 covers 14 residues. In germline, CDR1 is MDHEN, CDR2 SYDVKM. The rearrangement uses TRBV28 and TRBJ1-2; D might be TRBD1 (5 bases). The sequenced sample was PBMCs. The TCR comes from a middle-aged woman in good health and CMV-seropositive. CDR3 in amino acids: CASSFLPRDYGYTF. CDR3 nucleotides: TGTGCCAGCAGTTTTCTGCCCAGGGACTATGGTTACACCTTC.